What follows are 12 T cell receptor beta chains derived from one specimen sequenced in a study of CD4 T cells in relation to SARS-CoV-2 and coronaviruses (dated by TCRdb to the early 2020s). For these TCRs, the target antigens are not known. Library prep was done by the immunoSEQ multiplex PCR assay. The table comes from immuneACCESS by way of TCRdb, which keeps in-frame sequences with V and J called. Part of the clones is missing from these tables; in studies checked, under half for an unresolved V gene and the rest for unknown reasons. Within this sample are 15,000 to 20,000 clones, with around 77% of them counted one time only. Roughly a quarter of the sample lies in the top ten. CD4+ T cells from unexposed donors were collected before the COVID-19 pandemic (2011-2018). After around ten days of culture, CD4+ T cells were isolated with the EasySep CD4+ T cell isolation kit. The sequenced material came from CD4+ T cells from PBMCs, cultured in vitro. The receptors come from a human donor in good health.

This clone appeared a few times. This sequence joins TRBV19 and TRBJ1-6; D is ambiguous. Germline CDR1 LNHDA, CDR2 SQIVND (reference sequence). The germline V and J ends were trimmed by 1 base and 3 bases, with 10 bases remaining between them. The CDR3 runs 16 residues. For the CDR3, the DNA is TGTGCCAGTAGTATAGGCCTCGTCAGCTATAATTCACCCCTCCACTTT. This encodes CASSIGLVSYNSPLHF.

This chain links TRBV5-4 with TRBJ2-7, with 9 bases lining up with TRBD1. With 4 bases clipped from V and 6 bases from J, the junction kept 11 bases outside the gene matches. This CDR3 spans 15 amino acids. CDR1 and CDR2 from the germline V gene are SGHNT and YYREEE (reference sequence). For the CDR3, the DNA is TGTGCCAGCAGCCTTCCGGGACAGGGTACAGCCGAGCAGTACTTC. Translating it yields CASSLPGQGTAEQYF.

This clone has just a few counts. The chain couples TRBV10-1 to TRBJ1-2; D is uncertain. The ends were cut back, 4 bases at V and 0 bases at J, with 6 bases in the middle. The germline CDR1 and CDR2 sequences are WNHNN and SYGVQD (reference sequence). The CDR3 is made up of 13 amino acids. The CDR3 is CASSATANYGYTF. The CDR3 DNA reads TGCGCCAGCAGTGCTACAGCTAACTATGGCTACACCTTC.

This clone appeared a few times. The rearrangement uses TRBV19 and TRBJ1-1, with 10 bases aligning to TRBD1. Germline CDR1 LNHDA, CDR2 SQIVND (reference sequence). Unmatched junction bases numbered 7, after V lost 5 bases and J lost 4 bases. The CDR3 extends over 15 amino acids. CDR3 nucleotides: TGTGCCAGTAGTCTCGGGACAGGGGTTCCCACTGAAGCTTTCTTT. Translated, it gives CASSLGTGVPTEAFF.

The rearrangement joins TRBV6-5 to TRBJ2-3, with D perhaps TRBD2 (7 bases). The V and J ends lost 6 bases and 3 bases respectively, with 13 bases between them. This CDR3 is built from 14 residues. Germline V CDR1 and CDR2: MNHEY, SVGAGI. The CDR3 DNA sequence: TGTGCCAGCAGGAAGGGGGGGGTAACAGATACGCAGTATTTT. Amino acid sequence: CASRKGGVTDTQYF.

In DNA, the CDR3 is TGTGCCAGCAGCCAAGACGGGACTAGCTGGATGACCTACGAGCAGTACTTC. Protein product: CASSQDGTSWMTYEQYF. This chain links TRBV3-1 (or the pseudogene TRBV3-2) with TRBJ2-7; the match to TRBD2 covers 9 bases. The V and J ends lost 0 bases and 2 bases, in that order; junction bases with no gene match: 8. CDR1 is LGHDT, CDR2 YNNKEL, per germline (reference sequence). The CDR3 loop spans 17 amino acids.

This chain joins TRBV10-3 and TRBJ2-5; TRBD2 agrees at 10 bases. The germline gives CDR1 ENHRY, CDR2 SYGVKD. The CDR3 is 14 amino acids. V lost 3 bases to trimming and J lost 5 bases; unmatched junction nucleotides: 3. CDR3 residues: CAISDGTSVETQYF. The DNA for the CDR3 is TGTGCCATCAGTGACGGGACTAGCGTCGAGACCCAGTACTTC.

This clone was detected only a few times. V and J are TRBV5-1 and TRBJ1-1; 9 nucleotides match TRBD1. CDR1 is SGHRS and CDR2 is YFSETQ in the germline V gene. This CDR3 has 17 amino acids. The J segment lost 8 bases and the V segment lost 2 bases, leaving 16 bases of the junction unmatched. CDR3 in DNA: TGCGCCAGCAGCTTCTGGGGACAGGGCTCGCGGGGTGGGGAAGCTTTCTTT. This translates into CASSFWGQGSRGGEAFF.

V and J are TRBV19 and TRBJ2-7; possibly TRBD2 for D (6 bases). V was cut by 2 bases and J by 3 bases, with 17 bases left in between. Germline values: CDR1 LNHDA, CDR2 SQIVND (reference sequence). The CDR3 spans 16 residues. For the CDR3, the DNA is TGTGCCAGTAGTATATCTGCCGGGAGTTCTGGCTACGAGCAGTACTTC. Translation gives CASSISAGSSGYEQYF.

This chain joins TRBV7-2 and TRBJ2-3; 10 bases map to TRBD2. This CDR3 region has 18 residues. In germline, CDR1 is SGHTA, CDR2 FQGNSA. Trimming at V came to 1 base and at J to 1 base, leaving 8 bases not matched to a gene. Here the CDR3 reads CASSLVASGSRGTDTQYF. The CDR3 DNA reads TGTGCCAGCAGCTTAGTTGCTAGCGGGAGCCGGGGCACAGATACGCAGTATTTT.

The genes are TRBV5-1 and TRBJ2-7, with a tentative D call TRBD2 (5 bases). Deletions cut 2 bases from V and 3 bases from J, with 6 bases between. Per the germline V gene, CDR1 is SGHRS and CDR2 is YFSETQ. This CDR3 is 12 amino acids long. As DNA, the CDR3 is TGCGCCAGCAGCTTCCGGGGCTACGAGCAGTACTTC. It is translated as CASSFRGYEQYF.

The rearrangement links TRBV5-1 to TRBJ1-2, with a weak D call TRBD1 (6 bases). The V end was cut by 0 bases, the J end by 3 bases, with 12 bases between. The CDR3 is 15 residues long. Germline V gene lookup returns CDR1 SGHRS and CDR2 YFSETQ. Here the CDR3 DNA reads TGCGCCAGCAGCTTGGGGGGGCCGTCAGACTATGGCTACACCTTC. Translation: CASSLGGPSDYGYTF.